This TCR beta chain was recovered during a study of blood T cell repertoires in COVID-19. Whole-study context: Acute and convalescent COVID-19 specimens originated in the United States, Italy and Spain. T cells, B-cell-depleted T cells, or PBMCs provided the cDNA or gDNA that served as material.

Original analysis: From reference gene primer amplification, estimates of nucleated cell counts were derived. Libraries were prepared by immunoSEQ multiplex PCR; TCRdb keeps only in-frame clonotypes and omits some of them. V and J calls and clone size follow that table, whereas D and trimming were derived from the DNA. The table records 65,000 or so clones, 87% of them present only once. Trimming shortened V by 3 bases and J by 1 base, and 13 bases separated the two germline ends. The CDR3 consists of 16 residues. Germline V gene data show CDR1 as SGHDT and CDR2 as YYEEEE. The count of this clone is one.

The rearrangement uses TRBV5-6 and TRBJ2-2; D is perhaps TRBD2 (5 bases). The sequenced sample consisted of peripheral blood. This TCR was recovered from a human donor with acute or convalescent COVID-19. The donor label of this sample is uncertain. The CDR3 region has the DNA TGTGCCAGCAGCTGGAGGTGGGAGTTGAACACCGGGGAGCTGTTTTTT. It yields the protein CASSWRWELNTGELFF.